The 18 T cell receptor beta chains reported below all come from one sample, sequenced in a study of T-cell memory formation after mild COVID-19. TCRdb passed the 5' RACE reads through MiXCR, listing each CDR3 protein once. The table lists roughly 450,000 distinct CDR3 sequences, 18% of them singletons. Source material: PBMCs or a T cell subset sorted from them (not recorded which). These receptors came from an adult woman who had mild COVID-19 (a few samples of this study predate the infection). Cell type and time point are not known.

CDR3 DNA: TGCGCCAGCAGCTTGTTCACCACCAGGGGCGAGCAGTACTTC. It specifies CASSLFTTRGEQYF. The chain combines TRBV5-1 with TRBJ2-7; perhaps TRBD1 as D (6 bases). The CDR3 extends over 14 amino acids. Trimming stripped 1 base from V and 6 bases from J, with 14 bases between. Germline V gene data show CDR1 as SGHRS and CDR2 as YFSETQ.

V usage is TRBV19 and J usage is TRBJ2-3, with D perhaps given as TRBD1 or TRBD2 (5 bases each). The CDR3 runs to 15 residues. Trimming cost V 5 bases and J 2 bases, with 14 bases left between them. CDR1 and CDR2 (germline): LNHDA, SQIVND (reference sequence). CDR3 sequence: CASSPRGLNTDTQYF. The CDR3 DNA sequence: TGTGCCAGTAGTCCCCGGGGCCTTAACACAGATACGCAGTATTTT.

The chain couples TRBV7-9 to TRBJ2-1; unclear D gene. Trimming stripped 1 base from V and 15 bases from J, with 10 bases between. The CDR3 loop spans 11 amino acids. Germline loops: CDR1 SEHNR, CDR2 FQNEAQ (reference sequence). CDR3 residues: CASSLELIGFF. The CDR3 DNA sequence: TGTGCCAGCAGCTTAGAGCTGATTGGGTTCTTC.

This clonotype came up a few times. The chain is built from TRBV7-3 and TRBJ2-3, with 10 positions matching TRBD2. Germline assignment: CDR1 SGHTA and CDR2 FQGTGA. CDR3 length equals 16 residues. J lost 4 bases, V lost 3 bases, and 7 bases had no gene match. The CDR3 protein is CASSLGGLAGADTQYF. The CDR3 DNA follows: TGTGCCAGCAGCTTGGGGGGGCTAGCGGGAGCAGATACGCAGTATTTT.

The chain combines TRBV2 with TRBJ2-1, with TRBD2 identical over 8 bases. J lost 6 bases, V lost 5 bases, and 9 bases had no gene match. The CDR3 is 15 residues long. Germline CDR1 SNHLY, CDR2 FYNNEI. The CDR3 loop reads CASSLVGTSGNEQFF. In DNA form, the CDR3 reads TGTGCCAGCAGTCTTGTCGGAACTAGCGGCAATGAGCAGTTCTTC.

This rearrangement joins TRBV20-1 to TRBJ2-6; D may be TRBD1 (6 bases). This CDR3 contains 16 residues. Trimming took off 6 bases at V and 1 base at J, with 16 bases between the two ends. The germline V gene encodes CDR1 DFQATT and CDR2 SNEGSKA (reference sequence). CDR3 sequence reads: CSALTGWKSGANVLTF. In nucleotides, the CDR3 is TGCAGTGCCCTGACAGGTTGGAAATCTGGGGCCAACGTCCTGACTTTC.

The V gene is TRBV18, the J gene TRBJ1-1; 7 nucleotides match TRBD1. CDR1 is KGHSH and CDR2 is LQKENI in the germline V gene. The CDR3 sequence is 15 residues long. The trim removed 4 bases at V and 3 bases at J, leaving 8 bases unmatched. The CDR3 sequence is CASSRRQGRDTEAFF. The DNA of the CDR3 is TGTGCCAGCTCACGTCGACAGGGTAGGGACACTGAAGCTTTCTTT.

This clonotype was detected only a few times. V usage is TRBV29-1 and J usage is TRBJ1-2; tentative D call: TRBD1 (6 bases). Germline assignment: CDR1 SQVTM and CDR2 ANQGSEA. The V and J ends lost 2 bases and 4 bases respectively, with 11 bases between them. This CDR3 has 13 amino acids. CDR3 sequence (DNA): TGCAGCGTTGAACCGGGGGCAGGCTATGGCTACACCTTC. It translates to CSVEPGAGYGYTF.

This clonotype showed up just a few times. Mismatch with germline at one junction end may stem from a read error. V is TRBV15 and J is TRBJ2-6, with D perhaps matching TRBD1 (6 bases). CDR1 LNHNV and CDR2 YYDKDF come from the germline V gene (reference sequence). The CDR3 totals 15 residues. CDR3 protein: CATRRGGSGANVLTF. The CDR3 DNA reads as TGTGCCACCAGAAGAGGGGGTTCCGGGGCCAACGTCCTGACTTTC.

This clonotype was observed a handful of times. The genes are TRBV5-1 and TRBJ1-2, with D unresolved. This CDR3 is built from 15 residues. Germline V gene lookup returns CDR1 SGHRS and CDR2 YFSETQ. The ends were cut back, 4 bases at V and 6 bases at J, with 19 bases in the middle. Here the CDR3 reads CASSPERARFDGYTF. In nucleotides, the CDR3 is TGCGCCAGCAGCCCGGAGAGGGCCCGATTCGATGGCTACACCTTC.

This clonotype was seen only a few times. V gene TRBV15 combines with J gene TRBJ2-1; D is ambiguous. Deletions cut 5 bases from V and 5 bases from J, with 7 bases between. Germline CDR1 and CDR2: LNHNV and YYDKDF (reference sequence). The CDR3 has 12 residues. In DNA, the CDR3 is TGTGCCACCAGCGTCGCCAACAATGAGCAGTTCTTC. It encodes CATSVANNEQFF.

This CDR3 is CSVETATYEQYF. The CDR3 DNA is TGCAGCGTGGAAACAGCCACCTACGAGCAGTACTTC. V gene TRBV29-1 combines with J gene TRBJ2-7, with D unclear. This CDR3 has 12 residues. In germline, CDR1 is SQVTM, CDR2 ANQGSEA. Deletions cut 6 bases from V and 2 bases from J, with 11 bases between.

This clonotype has a handful of counts. The V gene is TRBV18, the J gene TRBJ1-2, with a weak D call TRBD1 (5 bases). V shed 2 bases and J shed 2 bases, with 15 bases lying between them. The CDR3 loop spans 16 amino acids. CDR1 is KGHSH, CDR2 LQKENI, per germline. This CDR3 is CASSPSLTVVNYGYTF. The CDR3 region has the DNA TGTGCCAGCTCACCATCGCTGACAGTCGTGAACTATGGCTACACCTTC.

The CDR3 spells CASSLGPIQGTRSNTEAFF. The DNA of the CDR3 is TGTGCCAGCAGCTTAGGCCCAATACAGGGGACAAGAAGTAACACTGAAGCTTTCTTT. V usage is TRBV7-2 and J usage is TRBJ1-1, with 7 nucleotides matching TRBD1. The CDR3 is made up of 19 amino acids. V shed 1 base and J 2 bases; nucleotides not matched to a gene: 16. Looked up from germline, CDR1 is SGHTA and CDR2 is FQGNSA.

This clonotype appeared many times. V gene TRBV24-1 combines with J gene TRBJ2-1; possible D gene TRBD2, 6 bases. Trimming removed 4 bases from V and 8 bases from J, with 17 bases in between. The CDR3 contains 15 residues. CDR1 is KGHDR, CDR2 SFDVKD, per germline. The DNA of the CDR3 is TGTGCCACCAGTGACGCGGCAACTAGCACGGATGAGCAGTTCTTC. This sequence encodes CATSDAATSTDEQFF.

This clonotype has a count of ten or more. CDR3 nucleotide sequence: TGTGCCAGCAGCCTGTGGACAGGCGGCTCGAGCGGTGAGCAGTTCTTC. This sequence encodes CASSLWTGGSSGEQFF. This chain connects TRBV14 to TRBJ2-1, with 7 positions matching TRBD1. Trimming took 4 bases from V and 9 from J; bases not matched to a gene: 15. CDR3 length: 16 amino acids. Germline CDR1 is SGHDN and CDR2 is FVKESK.

This clonotype was detected ten times or more. This chain links TRBV18 with TRBJ2-1; D unresolved. This CDR3 region has 15 residues. Germline-derived CDR1 and CDR2 are KGHSH and LQKENI. Trimming pared 0 bases from V and 0 bases from J, leaving 6 bases between. The CDR3 protein is CASSPPSLSYNEQFF. CDR3 in DNA: TGTGCCAGCTCACCACCGTCTCTCTCCTACAATGAGCAGTTCTTC.

The rearrangement uses TRBV5-4 and TRBJ2-3, with 8 bases that match TRBD2. V was clipped by 2 bases and J by 1 base; unmatched bases: 3. The CDR3 spans 15 residues. The germline CDR1 and CDR2 sequences are SGHNT and YYREEE (reference sequence). CDR3 in DNA: TGTGCCAGCAGCTTACGGGAGGGGGGCACAGATACGCAGTATTTT. It is translated as CASSLREGGTDTQYF.